Below, 24 T cell receptor beta chains from the same sample are listed, as sequenced in a study of T cells after posttransplantation cyclophosphamide. Method: immunoSEQ multiplex PCR; TCRdb's copy keeps in-frame clones and lacks some. The sample presents 42,000 or so clones, none singletons. Sequencing was done on a sample of PBMCs. The receptors were sampled from a woman in her forties or fifties in good health and a related stem cell transplant donor.

This clone was seen many times. V and J are TRBV10-3 and TRBJ2-1; 10 positions agree with TRBD1. CDR3 length: 17 amino acids. From germline, CDR1 is ENHRY and CDR2 SYGVKD. V was pared by 0 bases and J by 8 bases, with 10 bases of the junction left unmatched. As DNA, the CDR3 is TGTGCCATCAGTGAGTCAGGTAGGGACAGGGGTAGCTATGAGCAGTTCTTC. Its protein is CAISESGRDRGSYEQFF.

The V call is TRBV6-5, the J call TRBJ2-7, with 7 bases that match TRBD1. The J segment lost 4 bases and the V segment lost 7 bases, leaving 7 bases of the junction unmatched. The germline V gene has CDR1 MNHEY and CDR2 SVGAGI. The CDR3 consists of 13 residues. CDR3 sequence reads: CASTPATGYEQYF. The DNA for the CDR3 is TGTGCCAGCACCCCCGCGACAGGGTACGAGCAGTACTTC.

This clone was seen ten or more times. The chain carries TRBV27 and TRBJ1-5; D is perhaps TRBD1 (6 bases). The V gene lost 4 bases and the J gene lost 3 bases, with 13 bases spanning the gap. This CDR3 spans 15 amino acids. Germline V gene lookup returns CDR1 MNHEY and CDR2 SMNVEV (reference sequence). The chain's CDR3 is CASSWAGANNQPQHF. CDR3 sequence (DNA): TGTGCCAGCAGTTGGGCAGGGGCGAACAATCAGCCCCAGCATTTT.

This clone was counted many times. The chain is built from TRBV18 and TRBJ1-4, with TRBD1 matching over 8 bases. V trimming: 6 bases; J trimming: 7 bases; junction bases outside the gene matches: 10. The length of the CDR3 is 15 residues. The germline gives CDR1 KGHSH, CDR2 LQKENI. CDR3 loop: CASSPQADRGEKLFF. CDR3 nucleotide sequence: TGTGCCAGCTCCCCCCAGGCCGACAGGGGTGAAAAACTGTTTTTT.

This clone was recorded many times. This chain connects TRBV4-2 to TRBJ1-2; D unresolved. Trimming took off 0 bases at V and 8 bases at J, with 10 bases between the two ends. Germline V gene sequence: CDR1 LGHNA, CDR2 YNFKEQ. There are 13 residues in the CDR3. DNA of the CDR3: TGTGCCAGCAGCCAAGAAGCGTTAGGCGGCTACACCTTC. Translated: CASSQEALGGYTF.

This clone appeared many times. J is TRBJ2-7 and V is TRBV5-4, with 10 bases matching TRBD1. The germline CDR1 and CDR2 sequences are SGHNT and YYREEE (reference sequence). V was pared by 4 bases and J by 5 bases, with 9 bases of the junction left unmatched. CDR3 size: 15 residues. DNA of the CDR3: TGTGCCAGCAGCCTCTTCCTGACAGGGGGCCACGAGCAGTACTTC. This gives the protein CASSLFLTGGHEQYF.

This clone was seen at least ten times. The chain uses TRBV30 and TRBJ2-3; 16 bases agree with TRBD2. CDR3 size: 17 residues. Germline V gene lookup returns CDR1 GTSNPN and CDR2 SVGIG (reference sequence). V lost 1 base and J lost 3; bases outside the gene matches: 4. Here the CDR3 DNA reads TGTGCCTGGAGTGAAGGGACTAGCGGGGGGGTAACAGATACGCAGTATTTT. Translating gives CAWSEGTSGGVTDTQYF.

This clone was found many times. The chain recombines TRBV6-5 with TRBJ1-5; 9 bases map to TRBD1. Trimming at V came to 4 bases and at J to 6 bases, leaving 10 bases not matched to a gene. The CDR3 has 16 residues. CDR1 and CDR2 (germline): MNHEY, SVGAGI. CDR3 DNA sequence: TGTGCCAGCAGTTTAACAGGGGGCGGAGGGGGTCAGCCCCAGCATTTT. Its protein is CASSLTGGGGGQPQHF.

This clone was observed many times. This sequence joins TRBV10-3 and TRBJ1-2; the match to TRBD1 covers 7 bases. V lost 9 bases, J lost 2 bases, and 6 bases stayed unmatched. This CDR3 is built from 13 residues. In germline, CDR1 is ENHRY, CDR2 SYGVKD. CDR3 amino acids: CAIQGMGNYGYTF. CDR3 sequence (DNA): TGTGCCATACAGGGGATGGGGAACTATGGCTACACCTTC.

The chain is built from TRBV28 and TRBJ1-2; tentatively, D is TRBD1 (6 bases). From germline, CDR1 is MDHEN and CDR2 SYDVKM. This CDR3 has 16 amino acids. Between the trimmed V and J ends, which lost 2 bases and 8 bases, there was a span of 21 bases. Here the CDR3 DNA reads TGTGCCAGCAGTTTAGGGGGGGGATCGGGGGCGGAAGGCTACACCTTC. Its protein is CASSLGGGSGAEGYTF.

This clone has ten or more counts. The V gene is TRBV7-6, the J gene TRBJ2-3; 10 nucleotides align to TRBD1. This CDR3 has 18 amino acids. The V segment lost 5 bases and the J segment 0 bases; nucleotides outside the gene matches: 11. Germline V CDR1 and CDR2: SGHVS, FNYEAQ. The CDR3 is CASSDGTGAAVSTDTQYF. CDR3 in DNA: TGTGCCAGCAGCGACGGGACAGGGGCCGCCGTTAGCACAGATACGCAGTATTTT.

This clone has ten or more counts. This chain uses TRBV9 with TRBJ1-2, with 9 positions matching TRBD1. With 7 bases clipped from V and 6 bases from J, the junction kept 4 bases outside the gene matches. Looked up from germline, CDR1 is SGDLS and CDR2 is YYNGEE. CDR3 size: 12 residues. DNA of the CDR3: TGTGCCAGCTGGCGACAGGGGGATGGCTACACCTTC. Protein product: CASWRQGDGYTF.

This clone showed up many times. This chain uses TRBV10-3 with TRBJ1-5; D is ambiguous. CDR3 length: 13 amino acids. Per the germline V gene, CDR1 is ENHRY and CDR2 is SYGVKD. V shed 3 bases and J shed 5 bases, with 8 bases lying between them. The CDR3: CAISDGGYQPQHF. The CDR3 DNA sequence: TGTGCCATCAGTGACGGCGGCTATCAGCCCCAGCATTTT.

Ten or more counts support this clone. The rearrangement joins TRBV11-2 to TRBJ2-3; possibly TRBD2 for D (6 bases). The CDR3 covers 15 residues. Germline V gene lookup returns CDR1 SGHAT and CDR2 FQNNGV. Trimming left V 2 bases short and J 3 bases short, with 12 bases between. The CDR3: CASSLRLESTDTQYF. In DNA form, the CDR3 reads TGTGCCAGCAGCTTACGACTAGAAAGTACAGATACGCAGTATTTT.

This clone came up many times. The chain combines TRBV5-1 with TRBJ2-3; 11 nucleotides line up with TRBD2. Germline V gene lookup returns CDR1 SGHRS and CDR2 YFSETQ. With 4 bases clipped from V and 6 bases from J, the junction kept 13 bases outside the gene matches. The length of the CDR3 is 17 residues. Here the CDR3 DNA reads TGCGCCAGCAGCCACGGTTTCCTAGCGGGGGGTGAGGATACGCAGTATTTT. It specifies CASSHGFLAGGEDTQYF.

This clone was recorded at least ten times. V gene TRBV5-1 combines with J gene TRBJ1-2; D is unresolved. V was pared by 0 bases and J by 2 bases, with 5 bases between. CDR1 is SGHRS and CDR2 is YFSETQ in the germline V gene. The CDR3 is 13 residues long. In nucleotides, the CDR3 is TGCGCCAGCAGCTTGGACGGGAACTATGGCTACACCTTC. It yields the protein CASSLDGNYGYTF.

This clone was counted ten times or more. V is TRBV28 and J is TRBJ2-1; possible D gene TRBD1, 6 bases. CDR1 is MDHEN, CDR2 SYDVKM, per germline. The CDR3 is made up of 13 amino acids. The germline V and J ends were trimmed by 6 bases and 9 bases, with 15 bases remaining between them. The CDR3 bases are TGTGCCAGCAGCAGGGGCAGCTTCGGTGAGCAGTTCTTC. Translation: CASSRGSFGEQFF.

This clone was seen repeatedly, ten times or more. The chain is built from TRBV28 and TRBJ1-5; 8 bases map to TRBD1. The CDR3 loop spans 14 amino acids. V was pared by 2 bases and J by 9 bases, with 6 bases of the junction left unmatched. Germline V gene sequence: CDR1 MDHEN, CDR2 SYDVKM. The CDR3 DNA reads as TGTGCCAGCAGTTTAGGGCAGGGGGCCCCGCCCCAGCATTTT. It is translated as CASSLGQGAPPQHF.

This clone came up many times. The genes are TRBV6-1 and TRBJ2-7, with 7 positions matching TRBD2. From germline, CDR1 is MNHNS and CDR2 SASEGT. CDR3 size: 18 residues. Trimming at V came to 2 bases and at J to 0 bases, leaving 13 bases not matched to a gene. The CDR3, as DNA: TGTGCCAGCAGTGAAAGGCCCGATGGGCGGGGGAGCTCCTACGAGCAGTACTTC. It yields the protein CASSERPDGRGSSYEQYF.

This clone was detected ten times or more. The CDR3 region has the DNA TGCGCCAGCAGTGAGTCAACAGGGTATCGAGCTTTCTTT. Encoded protein: CASSESTGYRAFF. V gene TRBV10-2 combines with J gene TRBJ1-1, with D tentatively TRBD1 (6 bases). The CDR3 spans 13 residues. The V and J ends lost 0 bases and 10 bases respectively, with 12 bases between them. Germline lookup yields CDR1 WSHSY and CDR2 SAAADI.

In this sample, this clone turned up many times. The chain recombines TRBV6-1 with TRBJ1-2; 7 bases agree with TRBD1. The germline V gene has CDR1 MNHNS and CDR2 SASEGT. The CDR3 runs 18 residues. V was pared by 3 bases and J by 0 bases, with 13 bases of the junction left unmatched. CDR3 bases: TGTGCCAGCAGTGACCAAAGAGGGACAGTCCCTACTAACTATGGCTACACCTTC. This translates into CASSDQRGTVPTNYGYTF.

In its sample, this clone was seen many times. The chain uses TRBV19 and TRBJ1-1, with a possible D match to TRBD1 (6 bases). The V gene's germline CDR1 is LNHDA and CDR2 SQIVND (reference sequence). V lost 3 bases and J lost 0, with 14 bases in between. This CDR3 spans 16 amino acids. CDR3 nucleotides: TGTGCCAGTAGTATGCTAACAGGGTTTTTGAACACTGAAGCTTTCTTT. Encoded protein: CASSMLTGFLNTEAFF.

The table lists this clone with many counts. Written as DNA, the CDR3 is TGTGCCAGCAGTTTAGTGGGGGCCGTAGATACGCAGTATTTT. It is translated as CASSLVGAVDTQYF. The chain couples TRBV27 to TRBJ2-3, with D perhaps matching TRBD1 (6 bases). V was pared by 2 bases and J by 5 bases, with 11 bases between. Germline lookup yields CDR1 MNHEY and CDR2 SMNVEV (reference sequence). The CDR3 is 14 amino acids.

In its sample, this clone was seen many times. The chain has TRBV14 and TRBJ1-6; D is unclear. The germline V gene has CDR1 SGHDN and CDR2 FVKESK. This CDR3 spans 17 amino acids. V gave up 4 bases and J gave up 4 bases, with 17 bases separating them. DNA of the CDR3: TGTGCCAGCAGCCCGGTGACATATCGATCTTATAATTCACCCCTCCACTTT. This translates into CASSPVTYRSYNSPLHF.